The 27 T cell receptor beta chains listed next were all sequenced from one sample in a study of Tregs in tolerant kidney transplant recipients. Using immunoSEQ multiplex PCR, the repertoire was profiled, and TCRdb retains in-frame clones only, with some absent. Seen in this sample are tens of thousands of clones; the ten most common clones hold 13% to 15%. Sequenced here: CD8+ T cells from blood, sampled before the transplant. The receptors originated from a human donor who received a combined kidney and bone marrow transplant.

Worth noting for this clone: The read stops 3 residues short of the end of the CDR3; the missing end is completed from the germline J gene. The gene calls are TRBV19 and TRBJ2-1, with D maybe TRBD2 (7 bases). In germline, CDR1 is LNHDA, CDR2 SQIVND (reference sequence). The length of the CDR3 is 12 residues. Trimming pared 3 bases from V and 9 bases from J, leaving 9 bases between. The CDR3 sequence is CASSIRGGEQFF. The DNA read from the CDR3 is TGTGCCAGTAGTATTAGGGGGGGTGAG.

In the case of this clone: Read data end 3 residues before the CDR3 end; the end is taken from the germline J gene. The chain has TRBV5-6 and TRBJ1-3; possible D gene TRBD1, 5 bases. The ends were cut back, 0 bases at V and 0 bases at J, with 7 bases in the middle. Germline loops: CDR1 SGHDT, CDR2 YYEEEE. CDR3 length: 15 amino acids. CDR3 sequence: CASSLGGSSGNTIYF. The CDR3 DNA, read in part, is TGTGCCAGCAGCTTGGGGGGCTCCTCTGGAAACACC.

A note on this clone: The DNA ends 3 residues before the CDR3 does, and the rest of the CDR3 is filled in from the germline J gene. This sequence joins TRBV30 and TRBJ1-1, with no clear D. The CDR3 extends over 13 amino acids. Trimming left V 1 base short and J 7 bases short, with 13 bases between. CDR1 is GTSNPN and CDR2 is SVGIG in the germline V gene (reference sequence). The sequenced part of the CDR3 DNA is TGTGCCTGGAGTGGACTATTTGGGTTTGAA. Its translation is CAWSGLFGFE. The whole CDR3 reads CAWSGLFGFEAFF.

Comment on this clone: The read ends 3 residues shy of where the CDR3 ends; the end is completed using the germline J gene. The chain recombines TRBV10-1 with TRBJ2-1, with a tentative D call TRBD2 (6 bases). V lost 2 bases, J lost 5 bases, and 16 bases lay in between. This CDR3 region has 16 residues. The V gene's germline CDR1 is WNHNN and CDR2 SYGVQD (reference sequence). The CDR3 bases that were read are TGCGCCAGCAGTGAGAGTAGCGGTCCTTCCCACAATGAG. This translates into CASSESSGPSHNE. The complete CDR3 reads CASSESSGPSHNEQFF.

With respect to this clone: The observed sequence ends 3 residues before the CDR3 terminus, with the missing tail filled in from the germline J gene. This chain connects TRBV13 to TRBJ1-6; a weak D match, TRBD1 (6 bases). The length of the CDR3 is 16 residues. Germline loops: CDR1 PRHDT, CDR2 FYEKMQ (reference sequence). The V end was cut by 4 bases, the J end by 7 bases, with 17 bases between. The CDR3 reads CASSSGQQRFNSPLHF. The sequenced part of the CDR3 DNA is TGTGCCAGCAGCTCAGGACAGCAAAGGTTCAATTCACCC.

This clone is called medium-sized based on its frequency. The CDR3 is cut off 3 residues early in the read; its end comes from the germline J gene. The chain uses TRBV7-1 and TRBJ2-4; D is possibly TRBD2 (5 bases). TRBV7-1 is sorted into the ORF group, with uncertain function. The CDR3 is 21 residues long. V gave up 3 bases and J gave up 3 bases, with 30 bases separating them. CDR3 sequence reads: CASSSFVGEFYSLDDKNIQYF. Partial CDR3 DNA: TGTGCCAGCAGCTCTTTCGTCGGGGAATTTTACTCCCTAGATGACAAAAACATT.

Regarding this clone: The DNA ends 3 residues before the CDR3 does, and the rest of the CDR3 is filled in from the germline J gene. The genes are TRBV30 and TRBJ2-3, with 8 positions matching TRBD1. CDR1 is GTSNPN and CDR2 is SVGIG in the germline V gene (reference sequence). The junction had 6 bases not matched to a gene; V was cut back by 3 bases and J by 7 bases. The CDR3 is 13 amino acids. The CDR3 is CAWRAGGKYTQYF. CDR3 DNA (partial): TGTGCCTGGAGGGCAGGGGGCAAATATACG.

On this clone itself: The read ends 3 residues shy of where the CDR3 ends; the end is completed using the germline J gene. The rearrangement uses TRBV7-3 and TRBJ1-2, with D unresolved. Germline-derived CDR1 and CDR2 are SGHTA and FQGTGA. The CDR3 consists of 13 residues. V lost 5 bases and J 1 base, leaving 8 bases between the germline ends. The covered CDR3 bases are TGTGCCAGCAGCCGCACTAATAACTATGGC. Protein product: CASSRTNNYG. The complete CDR3 sequence is CASSRTNNYGYTF.

A word on this clone: The sequence runs out 3 residues before the end of the CDR3; the remainder is reconstructed from the germline J gene. The rearrangement links TRBV7-9 to TRBJ2-1; 9 bases are a match to TRBD2. V shed 5 bases, J shed 4 bases, and the junction held 6 bases outside the gene matches. Looked up from germline, CDR1 is SEHNR and CDR2 is FQNEAQ (reference sequence). The CDR3 spans 15 residues. The CDR3: CASSPGLAPYNEQFF. CDR3 DNA, as far as it was read: TGTGCCAGCAGCCCTGGACTAGCGCCTTACAATGAG.

To note about this clone: The read gets to within 3 residues of the CDR3 end, and the germline J gene fills in the rest. This rearrangement joins TRBV30 to TRBJ2-1; D is perhaps TRBD1 (6 bases). V lost 4 bases, J lost 9 bases, and 10 bases lay in between. Germline CDR1 reads GTSNPN; CDR2 reads SVGIG (reference sequence). The CDR3 loop spans 11 amino acids. The CDR3 bases that were read are TGTGCCTGGACCAGGGGAACTGAG. It yields the protein CAWTRGTE. The entire CDR3 reads CAWTRGTEQFF.

On this clone itself: Sequencing ends 3 residues short of the CDR3 end; the germline J gene provides the rest. The genes are TRBV7-9 and TRBJ1-1, with a weak D call TRBD1 (5 bases). This CDR3 contains 12 residues. Per the germline V gene, CDR1 is SEHNR and CDR2 is FQNEAQ (reference sequence). CDR3 protein: CASSSDSLGAFF. The covered CDR3 bases are TGTGCCAGCAGCTCCGACAGTTTGGGA.

As to this clone: The CDR3 goes on 3 residues after the read ends, and that part is filled in from the germline J gene. The chain is built from TRBV5-1 and TRBJ2-5; 12 nucleotides match TRBD2. With 4 bases clipped from V and 4 bases from J, the junction kept 14 bases outside the gene matches. Germline V lookup: CDR1 SGHRS, CDR2 YFSETQ. This CDR3 spans 18 amino acids. CDR3 residues: CASSHSTSGSSYGETQYF. The sequenced part of the CDR3 DNA is TGCGCCAGCAGCCATTCGACTAGCGGGAGTAGTTACGGAGAGACC.

Comment on this clone: The read terminates 3 residues before the CDR3 end, so the remaining end is supplied by the germline J gene. The rearrangement joins TRBV19 to TRBJ2-2; perhaps TRBD1 as D (6 bases). Deletions cut 8 bases from V and 6 bases from J, with 10 bases between. Germline lookup yields CDR1 LNHDA and CDR2 SQIVND (reference sequence). The CDR3 runs to 12 residues. The chain's CDR3 is CASVTGSGELFF. The covered CDR3 bases are TGTGCCAGTGTTACAGGGTCCGGGGAG.

Details on this clone: The read falls 3 residues short of the CDR3 end, and the missing part is taken from the germline J gene. The chain combines TRBV13 with TRBJ1-1; D ambiguous. This CDR3 has 14 residues. Trimming removed 0 bases from V and 1 base from J, with 6 bases in between. Germline lookup yields CDR1 PRHDT and CDR2 FYEKMQ (reference sequence). CDR3 in amino acids: CASSLGRSNTEAFF. The DNA read from the CDR3 is TGTGCCAGCAGCTTAGGTCGTTCGAACACTGAA.

Details on this clone: The read ends 3 residues before the CDR3 terminus; that terminus is restored from the germline J gene. The chain combines TRBV5-1 with TRBJ1-3; no definite D call. The CDR3 is made up of 15 amino acids. Germline V gene sequence: CDR1 SGHRS, CDR2 YFSETQ. V shed 0 bases and J shed 1 base, with 8 bases lying between them. The covered CDR3 bases are TGCGCCAGCAGCTTGGGCACATCTTCTGGAAACACC. Protein product: CASSLGTSSGNT. The whole CDR3 sequence reads CASSLGTSSGNTIYF. Full variable domain (remainder filled in from reference TRBV5-1 and TRBJ1-3): KAGVTQTPRYLIKTRGQQVTLSCSPISGHRSVSWYQQTPGQGLQFLFEYFSETQRNKGNFPGRFSGRQFSNSRSEMNVSTLELGDSALYLCASSLGTSSGNTIYFGEGSWLTVV.

Remarks on this clone: The sequence runs out 3 residues before the end of the CDR3; the remainder is reconstructed from the germline J gene. V usage is TRBV20-1 and J usage is TRBJ2-7; D not certain. Germline CDR1 and CDR2: DFQATT and SNEGSKA (reference sequence). Trimming took 1 base from V and 0 from J, leaving 16 bases between them. This CDR3 comprises 16 residues. CDR3 bases read: TGCAGTGCTAGAGGCCTCGAGAGTGTCTACTCCTACGAG. It translates to CSARGLESVYSYE. The complete CDR3 protein is CSARGLESVYSYEQYF.

Points on this clone: The read ends 3 residues before the CDR3 terminus; that terminus is restored from the germline J gene. V is TRBV19 and J is TRBJ2-3; TRBD2 agrees at 9 bases. CDR1 is LNHDA and CDR2 is SQIVND in the germline V gene (reference sequence). J was trimmed by 2 bases and V by 1 base; bases with no gene match: 4. The CDR3 extends over 16 amino acids. The sequenced part of the CDR3 DNA is TGTGCCAGTAGTATAGGTGGACTAGCGAACACAGATACG. Amino acid sequence: CASSIGGLANTDT. The entire CDR3 protein reads CASSIGGLANTDTQYF.

As concerns this clone: The sequenced fragment ends 3 residues before the CDR3 boundary, so the rest is inferred from the germline J gene. J is TRBJ2-5 and V is TRBV20-1, with a tentative D call TRBD1 (6 bases). This CDR3 contains 16 residues. Germline assignment: CDR1 DFQATT and CDR2 SNEGSKA (reference sequence). The V and J ends lost 0 bases and 0 bases respectively, with 14 bases between them. The CDR3 reads CSARDLGTSYQETQYF. The covered CDR3 bases are TGCAGTGCTAGAGACTTAGGGACATCGTACCAAGAGACC.

Worth noting for this clone: The sequenced fragment ends 3 residues before the CDR3 boundary, so the rest is inferred from the germline J gene. The chain is built from TRBV5-1 and TRBJ2-7; TRBD2 agrees at 16 bases. V gave up 0 bases and J gave up 4 bases; unmatched junction bases: 7. Per germline, CDR1 SGHRS and CDR2 YFSETQ. CDR3 length: 18 residues. The CDR3 loop is CASSLVGGTSGRAYEQYF. CDR3 DNA, as far as it was read: TGCGCCAGCAGCTTGGTCGGCGGGACTAGCGGGAGGGCTTACGAG.

In regard to this clone: The CDR3 is cut off 3 residues early in the read; its end comes from the germline J gene. The chain combines TRBV19 with TRBJ2-7; 8 bases align to TRBD1. V shed 6 bases and J 2 bases; nucleotides not matched to a gene: 9. The CDR3 has 15 residues. Germline CDR1 and CDR2: LNHDA and SQIVND (reference sequence). The DNA read from the CDR3 is TGTGCCAGTAGCCCCGGACAGGGTAATACCTACGAG. Amino acids: CASSPGQGNTYE. In full, the CDR3 reads CASSPGQGNTYEQYF. Complete variable domain (other parts from reference TRBV19 and TRBJ2-7): DGGITQSPKYLFRKEGQNVTLSCEQNLNHDAMYWYRQDPGQGLRLIYYSQIVNDFQKGDIAEGYSVSREKKESFPLTVTSAQKNPTAFYLCASSPGQGNTYEQYFGPGTRLTVT.

CDR3: CASSQVAGASYEQYF. The sequenced CDR3 bases are TGTGCCAGCAGCCAAGTAGCGGGAGCGTCCTACGAG. The rearrangement links TRBV14 to TRBJ2-7; 9 bases are a match to TRBD2. Sequencing ends 3 residues short of the CDR3 end; the germline J gene provides the rest. The junction had 2 bases not matched to a gene; V was cut back by 1 base and J by 1 base. This CDR3 contains 15 residues. CDR1 is SGHDN, CDR2 FVKESK, per germline.

Comments on this clone: The CDR3 goes on 3 residues after the read ends, and that part is filled in from the germline J gene. The chain uses TRBV5-1 and TRBJ2-7; TRBD1 matches 8 bases. The CDR3 extends over 15 amino acids. Losses at the gene ends were 2 bases for V and 0 bases for J; bases not matched to a gene: 4. Germline V gives CDR1 SGHRS, CDR2 YFSETQ. The sequenced CDR3 bases are TGCGCCAGCAGCTTCGACAGGGGTGGCTCCTACGAG. Its translation is CASSFDRGGSYE. The entire CDR3 protein reads CASSFDRGGSYEQYF.

About this clone: The read falls 3 residues short of the CDR3 end, and the missing part is taken from the germline J gene. V is TRBV7-8 and J is TRBJ2-3; no clear D gene. V shed 4 bases and J shed 2 bases, with 7 bases lying between them. This CDR3 comprises 13 residues. CDR1 and CDR2 from the germline V gene are SGHVS and FQNEAQ. The CDR3 bases that were read are TGTGCCAGCAGCTCCTACCTCACAGATACG. This translates into CASSSYLTDT. The entire CDR3 sequence reads CASSSYLTDTQYF.

About this clone itself: The sequence runs out 3 residues before the end of the CDR3; the remainder is reconstructed from the germline J gene. This chain links TRBV13 with TRBJ2-7; 9 bases fit TRBD2. This CDR3 contains 14 residues. The germline CDR1 and CDR2 sequences are PRHDT and FYEKMQ (reference sequence). With 6 bases clipped from V and 5 bases from J, the junction kept 8 bases outside the gene matches. CDR3 residues: CASSSGTSWNEQYF. CDR3 DNA (partial): TGTGCCAGCAGTTCCGGGACTAGCTGGAACGAG.

With respect to this clone: The sequence runs out 3 residues before the end of the CDR3; the remainder is reconstructed from the germline J gene. This sequence joins TRBV20-1 and TRBJ2-7; TRBD1 is a possible D gene (5 bases). Trimming left V 0 bases short and J 0 bases short, with 9 bases between. Looked up from germline, CDR1 is DFQATT and CDR2 is SNEGSKA (reference sequence). There are 14 residues in the CDR3. Partial CDR3 DNA: TGCAGTGCTAGAGAAGGGGTGAACTCCTACGAG. Protein sequence: CSAREGVNSYE. The entire CDR3 is CSAREGVNSYEQYF.

Notes on this clone: The sequence runs out 3 residues before the end of the CDR3; the remainder is reconstructed from the germline J gene. The chain is built from TRBV4-1 and TRBJ2-7, with 9 positions matching TRBD2. The J segment lost 0 bases and the V segment lost 3 bases, leaving 3 bases of the junction unmatched. The CDR3 totals 15 residues. CDR1 MGHRA and CDR2 YSYEKL come from the germline V gene. Partial CDR3 DNA: TGCGCCAGCAGCCACGGCGGGAGGGCCTCCTACGAG. This codes for CASSHGGRASYE. The whole CDR3 protein reads CASSHGGRASYEQYF.

Worth noting for this clone: The read gets to within 3 residues of the CDR3 end, and the germline J gene fills in the rest. The gene calls are TRBV5-1 and TRBJ2-1; D might be TRBD1 (8 bases). This CDR3 has 20 residues. The V gene's germline CDR1 is SGHRS and CDR2 YFSETQ. Trimming removed 4 bases from V and 2 bases from J, with 28 bases in between. CDR3 region: CASSPRGAGGRFRTYNEQFF. The CDR3 bases that were read are TGCGCCAGCAGCCCCCGGGGGGCAGGGGGCAGGTTCCGCACCTACAATGAG.